Each of the 9 T cell receptor beta chains below was sequenced from the same sample in a study. TCRdb independently ran MiXCR on the 5' RACE reads; one entry per CDR3 protein. Found here are fewer than 65,000 distinct CDR3 sequences, 30% of them singletons; the top ten hold approximately 2.2%. Material: tumor-infiltrating naive CD4+ T cells sorted from the breast tumor. Specified subset: naive CD4+ T cells, CD4+CD45RA+CD25-. All receptors come from a female donor with breast cancer.

This chain joins TRBV5-1 and TRBJ2-6, with D perhaps matching TRBD1 or TRBD2 (5 bases each). The CDR3 runs to 18 residues. The germline V gene encodes CDR1 SGHRS and CDR2 YFSETQ. V lost 0 bases, J lost 0 bases, and 13 bases lay in between. The CDR3 coding sequence is TGCGCCAGCAGCTTGGCCGTGGGACGGATCTCTGGGGCCAACGTCCTGACTTTC. It yields the protein CASSLAVGRISGANVLTF.

This clonotype appeared a few times. The chain uses TRBV6-1 and TRBJ1-1; D may be TRBD1 (5 bases). The germline V gene has CDR1 MNHNS and CDR2 SASEGT. Trimming stripped 8 bases from V and 1 base from J, with 11 bases between. The CDR3 loop spans 13 amino acids. The CDR3: CASSYGGNTEAFF. DNA of the CDR3: TGTGCCAGCTCGTATGGGGGGAACACTGAAGCTTTCTTT.

The V call is TRBV5-1, the J call TRBJ2-1; 9 nucleotides align to TRBD1. The CDR3 is made up of 15 amino acids. Germline V gene data show CDR1 as SGHRS and CDR2 as YFSETQ. The V gene end was trimmed by 1 base and the J gene end by 7 bases; junction bases not matched to a gene: 6. The chain's CDR3 is CASSLWDRAGNEQFF. The DNA of the CDR3 is TGCGCCAGCAGCTTGTGGGACAGGGCTGGTAATGAGCAGTTCTTC.

V is TRBV3-1 and J is TRBJ1-2, with a weak D call TRBD1 (6 bases). The CDR3 is made up of 14 amino acids. Trimming removed 4 bases at V and 3 bases at J, with 12 bases between. Germline lookup yields CDR1 LGHDT and CDR2 YNNKEL (reference sequence). CDR3 sequence: CASSLQGIDYGYTF. As DNA, the CDR3 is TGTGCCAGCAGCCTCCAGGGGATCGACTATGGCTACACCTTC.

The chain combines TRBV7-9 with TRBJ2-1, with D uncertain. V was clipped by 3 bases and J by 6 bases, with 15 bases between them. The CDR3 totals 15 residues. The V gene's germline CDR1 is SEHNR and CDR2 FQNEAQ (reference sequence). The CDR3 DNA follows: TGTGCCAGCAGCTTGGAAGGTCGGTTGGTCAATGAGCAGTTCTTC. Translated, it gives CASSLEGRLVNEQFF.

This chain joins TRBV7-3 and TRBJ1-6; TRBD1 is a possible D gene (5 bases). The CDR3 consists of 15 residues. Per the germline V gene, CDR1 is SGHTA and CDR2 is FQGTGA. V gave up 2 bases and J gave up 9 bases, with 14 bases separating them. The chain's CDR3 is CASSLSQGSSSPLHF. CDR3 DNA sequence: TGTGCCAGCAGCTTATCCCAGGGTTCCTCTTCACCCCTCCACTTT.

This clonotype was counted only a few times. V and J are TRBV27 and TRBJ2-7; 11 nucleotides line up with TRBD2. The CDR3 consists of 14 residues. After removal of 3 bases from V and 7 bases from J, the junction contained 5 bases not matched to a gene. Per germline, CDR1 MNHEY and CDR2 SMNVEV (reference sequence). DNA for the CDR3: TGTGCCAGCAGTTTGAGGCGGACTAGCGGGGAGCAGTACTTC. Translating gives CASSLRRTSGEQYF.

This clonotype was counted many times. The chain is built from TRBV5-1 and TRBJ1-1; a weak D match, TRBD1 (5 bases). V dropped 4 bases and J dropped 3 bases, with 13 bases sitting between them. This CDR3 is 14 amino acids long. Looked up from germline, CDR1 is SGHRS and CDR2 is YFSETQ. The CDR3 bases are TGCGCCAGCAGCCTGCAAGGAGGGGACACTGAAGCTTTCTTT. This gives the protein CASSLQGGDTEAFF.

The chain couples TRBV6-1 to TRBJ2-1; D is ambiguous. CDR3 length: 12 amino acids. Germline V lookup: CDR1 MNHNS, CDR2 SASEGT. Trimming shortened V by 5 bases and J by 6 bases, and 8 bases separated the two germline ends. The CDR3: CASSLTFNEQFF. The CDR3, as DNA: TGTGCCAGCAGTCTGACTTTCAATGAGCAGTTCTTC.